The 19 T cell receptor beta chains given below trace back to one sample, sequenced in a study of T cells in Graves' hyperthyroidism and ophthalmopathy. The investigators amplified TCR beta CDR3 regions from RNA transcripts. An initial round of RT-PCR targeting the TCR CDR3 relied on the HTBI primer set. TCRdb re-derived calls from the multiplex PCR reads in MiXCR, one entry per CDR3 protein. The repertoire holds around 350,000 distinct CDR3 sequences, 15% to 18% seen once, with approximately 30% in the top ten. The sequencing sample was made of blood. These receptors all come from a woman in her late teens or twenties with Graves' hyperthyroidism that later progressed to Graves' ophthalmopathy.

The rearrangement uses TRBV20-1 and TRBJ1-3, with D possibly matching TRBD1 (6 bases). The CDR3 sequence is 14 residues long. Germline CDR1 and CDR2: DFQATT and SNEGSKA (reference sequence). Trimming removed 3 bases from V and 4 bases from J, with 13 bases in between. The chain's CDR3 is CSASRGRRGNTIYF. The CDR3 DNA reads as TGCAGTGCTAGCCGGGGGCGTAGAGGAAACACCATATATTTT.

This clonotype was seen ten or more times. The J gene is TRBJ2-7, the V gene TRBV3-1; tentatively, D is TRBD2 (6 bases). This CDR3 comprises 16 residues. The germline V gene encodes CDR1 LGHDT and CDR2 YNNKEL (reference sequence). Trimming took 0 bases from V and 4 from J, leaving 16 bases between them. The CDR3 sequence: CASSQDASNREYEQYF. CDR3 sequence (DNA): TGTGCCAGCAGCCAAGATGCCTCAAATCGGGAGTACGAGCAGTACTTC.

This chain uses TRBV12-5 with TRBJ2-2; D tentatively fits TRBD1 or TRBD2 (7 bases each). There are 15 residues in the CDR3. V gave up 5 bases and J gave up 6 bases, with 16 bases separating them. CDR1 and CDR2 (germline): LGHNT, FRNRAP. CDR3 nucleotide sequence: TGTGCTAGTGGTCGGGGGGCCAGGGGGTCCGGGGAGCTGTTTTTT. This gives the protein CASGRGARGSGELFF.

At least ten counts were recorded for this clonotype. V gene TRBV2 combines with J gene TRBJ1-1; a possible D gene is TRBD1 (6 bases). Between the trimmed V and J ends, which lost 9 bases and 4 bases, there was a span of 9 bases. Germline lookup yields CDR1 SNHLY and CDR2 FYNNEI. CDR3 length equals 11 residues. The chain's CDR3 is CASRGGTEAFF. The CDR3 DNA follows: TGTGCCAGTAGAGGGGGCACTGAAGCTTTCTTT.

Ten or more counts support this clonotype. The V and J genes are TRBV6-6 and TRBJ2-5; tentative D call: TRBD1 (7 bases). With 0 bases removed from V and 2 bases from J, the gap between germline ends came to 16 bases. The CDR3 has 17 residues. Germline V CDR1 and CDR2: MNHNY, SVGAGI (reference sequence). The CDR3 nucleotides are TGTGCCAGCAGTTACTCGACGCGCAGGGGGGTTCAAGAGACCCAGTACTTC. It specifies CASSYSTRRGVQETQYF.

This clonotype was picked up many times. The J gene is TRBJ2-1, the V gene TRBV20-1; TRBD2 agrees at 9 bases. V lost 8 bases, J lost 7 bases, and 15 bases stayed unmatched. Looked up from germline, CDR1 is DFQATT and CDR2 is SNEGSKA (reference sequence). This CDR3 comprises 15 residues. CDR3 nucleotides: TGCAGTCGGACCCCGTTAGCGGGAGAAACTAATGAGCAGTTCTTC. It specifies CSRTPLAGETNEQFF.

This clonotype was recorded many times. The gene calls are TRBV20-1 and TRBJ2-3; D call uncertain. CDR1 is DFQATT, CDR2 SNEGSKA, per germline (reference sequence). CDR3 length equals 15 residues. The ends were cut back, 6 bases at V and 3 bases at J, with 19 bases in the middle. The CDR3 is CSARPASHGTDTQYF. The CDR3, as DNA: TGCAGTGCCAGACCGGCCTCACACGGGACAGATACGCAGTATTTT.

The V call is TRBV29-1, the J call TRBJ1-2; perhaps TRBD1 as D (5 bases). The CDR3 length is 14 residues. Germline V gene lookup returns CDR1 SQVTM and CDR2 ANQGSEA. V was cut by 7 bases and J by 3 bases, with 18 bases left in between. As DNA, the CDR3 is TGCAGCGCCACTCGGGAGGGGCTGGACTATGGCTACACCTTC. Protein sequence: CSATREGLDYGYTF.

For the CDR3, the DNA is TGCGCCAGCAGCCCAGGGGGCCGGAGCAATCAGCCCCAGCATTTT. Protein sequence: CASSPGGRSNQPQHF. The chain combines TRBV4-1 with TRBJ1-5; TRBD1 agrees at 8 bases. Germline loops: CDR1 MGHRA, CDR2 YSYEKL. The CDR3 consists of 15 residues. V was clipped by 4 bases and J by 1 base; unmatched bases: 3.

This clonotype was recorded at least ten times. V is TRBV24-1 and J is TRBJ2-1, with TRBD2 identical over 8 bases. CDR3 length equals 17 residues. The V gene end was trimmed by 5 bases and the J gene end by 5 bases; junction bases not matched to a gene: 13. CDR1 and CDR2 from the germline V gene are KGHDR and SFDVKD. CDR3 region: CATSGGSGAGGHNEQFF. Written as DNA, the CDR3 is TGTGCCACCAGTGGGGGGAGCGGGGCGGGAGGCCACAATGAGCAGTTCTTC.

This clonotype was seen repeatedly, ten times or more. The CDR3 reads CASRIGNQPQHF. The DNA for the CDR3 is TGTGCCAGCAGAATTGGCAATCAGCCCCAGCATTTT. The V and J genes are TRBV6-1 and TRBJ1-5; no definite D call. V was shortened by 6 bases and J by 2 bases, with 5 bases between the two germline ends. Germline V CDR1 and CDR2: MNHNS, SASEGT. CDR3 length: 12 amino acids.

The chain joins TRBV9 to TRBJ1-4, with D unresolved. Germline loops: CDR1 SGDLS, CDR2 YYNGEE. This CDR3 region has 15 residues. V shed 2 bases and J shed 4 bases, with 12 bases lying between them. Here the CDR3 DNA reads TGTGCCAGCAGCGTGGCCGGAGGTTATAATGAAAAACTGTTTTTT. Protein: CASSVAGGYNEKLFF.

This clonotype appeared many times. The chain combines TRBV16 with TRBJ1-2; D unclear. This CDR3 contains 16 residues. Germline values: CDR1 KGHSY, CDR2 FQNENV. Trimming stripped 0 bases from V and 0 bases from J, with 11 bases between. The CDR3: CASSQSELSPNYGYTF. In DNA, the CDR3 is TGTGCCAGCAGCCAATCCGAGCTGTCGCCTAACTATGGCTACACCTTC. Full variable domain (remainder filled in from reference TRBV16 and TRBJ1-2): GEEVAQTPKHLVRGEGQKAKLYCAPIKGHSYVFWYQQVLKNEFKFLISFQNENVFDETGMPKERFSAKCLPNSPCSLEIQATKLEDSAVYFCASSQSELSPNYGYTFGSGTRLTVV.

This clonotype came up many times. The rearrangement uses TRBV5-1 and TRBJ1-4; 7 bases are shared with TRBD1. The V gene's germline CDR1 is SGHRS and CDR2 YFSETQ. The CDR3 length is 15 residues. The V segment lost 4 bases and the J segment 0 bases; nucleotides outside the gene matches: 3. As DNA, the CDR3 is TGCGCCAGCAGCGCTACAGGGGCAACTAATGAAAAACTGTTTTTT. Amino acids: CASSATGATNEKLFF.

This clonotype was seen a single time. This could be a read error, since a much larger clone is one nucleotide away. This CDR3 reads CASSVGTGIYNEQFF. The DNA for the CDR3 is TGTGCCAGCAGTGTAGGGACAGGGATCTACAATGAGCAGTTCTTC. The V and J genes are TRBV12-3 or TRBV12-4 and TRBJ2-1; 9 bases fit TRBD1. The CDR3 spans 15 residues. After removal of 5 bases from V and 3 bases from J, the junction contained 5 bases not matched to a gene.

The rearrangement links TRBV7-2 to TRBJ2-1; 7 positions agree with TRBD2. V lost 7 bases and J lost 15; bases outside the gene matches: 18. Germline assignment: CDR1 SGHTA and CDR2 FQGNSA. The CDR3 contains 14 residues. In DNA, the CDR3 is TGTGCCAGCACCTCCGGACTAGGGTCTTTTTCGTCGTTCTTC. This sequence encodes CASTSGLGSFSSFF.

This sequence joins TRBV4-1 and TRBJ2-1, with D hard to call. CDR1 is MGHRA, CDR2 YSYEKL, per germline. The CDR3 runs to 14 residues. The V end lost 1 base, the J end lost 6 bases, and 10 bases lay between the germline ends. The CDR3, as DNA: TGCGCCAGCAGCCAAGGTGGAAGTTTCAATGAGCAGTTCTTC. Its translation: CASSQGGSFNEQFF.

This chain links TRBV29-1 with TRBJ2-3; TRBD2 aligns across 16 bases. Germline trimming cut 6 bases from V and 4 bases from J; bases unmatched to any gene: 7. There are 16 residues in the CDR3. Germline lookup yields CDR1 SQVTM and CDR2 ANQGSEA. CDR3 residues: CSVSGLAGGRADTQYF. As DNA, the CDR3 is TGCAGCGTCTCGGGACTAGCGGGAGGGCGCGCAGATACGCAGTATTTT.

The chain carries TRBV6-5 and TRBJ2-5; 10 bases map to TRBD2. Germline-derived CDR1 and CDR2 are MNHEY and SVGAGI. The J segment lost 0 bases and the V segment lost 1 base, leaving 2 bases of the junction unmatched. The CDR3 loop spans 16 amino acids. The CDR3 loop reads CASSYFGLADQETQYF. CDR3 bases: TGTGCCAGCAGTTACTTCGGACTAGCGGACCAAGAGACCCAGTACTTC.